This TCR beta chain was observed in a study of blood T cell repertoires in COVID-19. On the study more broadly: Specimens from acute and convalescent COVID-19 originated in the United States, Italy and Spain. T cells, B-cell-depleted T cells, or PBMCs provided the cDNA or gDNA that served as material.

Between the trimmed V and J ends, which lost 8 bases and 3 bases, there was a span of 20 bases. The CDR3 has 15 residues. Germline CDR1 is SGHAT and CDR2 is FQNNGV. The Seattle patients, enrolled during active infection, were followed longitudinally. In the original workflow: Nucleated cell number was recorded as an estimate derived from reference gene primer amplification. Here immunoSEQ multiplex PCR was the method, and the copy in TCRdb shows in-frame clones only, minus some. That table furnishes V, J and clone size, whereas the DNA furnished D and trimming. Here the sample spans over 450,000 clones, 85% to 90% being singletons.

The sequence came from a woman between 50 and 59 years old with COVID-19, enrolled during active disease. The sequencing sample was made of peripheral blood. V and J are TRBV11-2 and TRBJ2-7; D possibly corresponds to TRBD1 (7 bases). CDR3 bases: TGTGCCAGCGCCCAGGAGGGGGCAATAGGCTACGAGCAGTACTTC. This encodes CASAQEGAIGYEQYF.